This T cell receptor beta chain was documented in a study of CD8+CD57+ T cells in acquired aplastic anemia. The study profiled TCR beta VDJ and CDR3 using genomic DNA as template. TCRdb reanalysed the reads using MiXCR and keeps one entry per CDR3 protein. The table shows around 200,000 distinct CDR3 sequences, with 45% to 60% occurring only once. This clonotype was found many times. The sequenced patients had an expansion of CD8+CD57+ cells seen by flow cytometry. Blood samples were obtained from patients who had received no prior therapy. What was sequenced was sorted CD4+, CD8+, or CD8+CD57+ T cells (not recorded which) from PBMCs. The origin of this receptor is a human donor with aplastic anemia.

CDR3 in DNA: TGTGCCAGCAGCACTGGACAGGGGGGTCGTAATTCACCCCTCCACTTT. Translating gives CASSTGQGGRNSPLHF. The rearrangement joins TRBV5-4 to TRBJ1-6, with TRBD1 matching over 10 bases. Germline-derived CDR1 and CDR2 are SGHNT and YYREEE (reference sequence). CDR3 length equals 16 residues. Unmatched junction bases numbered 7, after V lost 4 bases and J lost 6 bases.